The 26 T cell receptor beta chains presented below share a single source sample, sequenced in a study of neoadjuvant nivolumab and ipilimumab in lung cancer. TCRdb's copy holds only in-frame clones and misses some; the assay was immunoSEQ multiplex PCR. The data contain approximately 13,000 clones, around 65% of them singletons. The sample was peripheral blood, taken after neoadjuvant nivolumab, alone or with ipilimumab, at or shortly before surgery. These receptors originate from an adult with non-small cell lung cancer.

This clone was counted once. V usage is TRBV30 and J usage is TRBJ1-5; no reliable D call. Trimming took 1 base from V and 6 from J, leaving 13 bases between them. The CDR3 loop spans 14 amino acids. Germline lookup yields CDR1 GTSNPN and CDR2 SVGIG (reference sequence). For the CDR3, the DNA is TGTGCCTGGAGTGCTTGGGGAGTGCGTCAGCCCCAGCATTTT. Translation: CAWSAWGVRQPQHF.

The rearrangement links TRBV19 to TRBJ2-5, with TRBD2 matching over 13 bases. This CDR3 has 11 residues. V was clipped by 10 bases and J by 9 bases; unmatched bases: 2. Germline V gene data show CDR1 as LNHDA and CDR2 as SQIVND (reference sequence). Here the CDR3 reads CATGLAGAQYF. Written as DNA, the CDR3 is TGTGCCACAGGACTAGCGGGGGCCCAGTACTTC.

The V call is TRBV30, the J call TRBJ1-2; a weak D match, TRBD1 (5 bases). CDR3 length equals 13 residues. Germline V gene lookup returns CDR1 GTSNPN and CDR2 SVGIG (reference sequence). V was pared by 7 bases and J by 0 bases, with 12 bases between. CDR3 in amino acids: CAFQGGANYGYTF. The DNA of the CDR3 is TGTGCCTTCCAGGGCGGAGCTAACTATGGCTACACCTTC.

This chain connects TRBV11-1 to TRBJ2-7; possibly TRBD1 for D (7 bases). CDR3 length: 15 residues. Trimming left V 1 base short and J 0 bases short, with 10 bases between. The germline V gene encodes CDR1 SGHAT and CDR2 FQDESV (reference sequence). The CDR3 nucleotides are TGTGCCAGCAGCTTAGGCGGGACAGTCTCCTACGAGCAGTACTTC. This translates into CASSLGGTVSYEQYF.

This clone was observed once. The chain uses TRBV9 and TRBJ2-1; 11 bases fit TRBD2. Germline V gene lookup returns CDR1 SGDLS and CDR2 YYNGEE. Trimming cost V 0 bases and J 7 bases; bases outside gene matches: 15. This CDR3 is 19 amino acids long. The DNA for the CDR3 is TGTGCCAGCAGCGTAGGGCGCAGGCTTACTAGCGGGAGTGGGAATGAGCAGTTCTTC. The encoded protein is CASSVGRRLTSGSGNEQFF.

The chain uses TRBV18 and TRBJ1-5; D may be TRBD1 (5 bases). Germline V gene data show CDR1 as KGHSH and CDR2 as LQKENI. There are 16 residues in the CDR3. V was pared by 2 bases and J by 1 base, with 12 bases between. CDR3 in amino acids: CASSPSRGESNQPQHF. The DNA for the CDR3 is TGTGCCAGCTCACCATCTAGGGGAGAAAGCAATCAGCCCCAGCATTTT.

In nucleotides, the CDR3 is TGTGCCATCAGCCCCAGGGTGGGGTCTGAAAAACTGTTTTTT. Residues: CAISPRVGSEKLFF. The chain joins TRBV10-3 to TRBJ1-4; possibly TRBD1 for D (5 bases). V gave up 6 bases and J gave up 7 bases, with 15 bases separating them. The CDR3 consists of 14 residues. Germline CDR1 is ENHRY and CDR2 is SYGVKD.

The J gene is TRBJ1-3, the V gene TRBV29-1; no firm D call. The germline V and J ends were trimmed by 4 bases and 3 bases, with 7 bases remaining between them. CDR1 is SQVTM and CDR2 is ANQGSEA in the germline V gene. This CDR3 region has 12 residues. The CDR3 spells CSVGVNGNTIYF. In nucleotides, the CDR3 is TGCAGCGTTGGTGTTAATGGAAACACCATATATTTT.

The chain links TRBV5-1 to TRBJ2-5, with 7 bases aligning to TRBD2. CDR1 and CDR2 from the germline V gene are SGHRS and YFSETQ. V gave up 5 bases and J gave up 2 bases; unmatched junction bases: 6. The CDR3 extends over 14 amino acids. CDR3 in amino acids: CASSYQAGQETQYF. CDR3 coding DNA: TGCGCCAGCAGTTATCAAGCGGGACAAGAGACCCAGTACTTC.

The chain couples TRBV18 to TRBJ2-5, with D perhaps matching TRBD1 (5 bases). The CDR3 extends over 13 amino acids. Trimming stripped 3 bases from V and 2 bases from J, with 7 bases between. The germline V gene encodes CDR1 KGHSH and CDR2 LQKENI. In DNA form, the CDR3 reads TGTGCCAGCTCACCTAGGACACAAGAGACCCAGTACTTC. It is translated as CASSPRTQETQYF. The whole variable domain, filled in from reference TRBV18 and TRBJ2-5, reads NAGVMQNPRHLVRRRGQEARLRCSPMKGHSHVYWYRQLPEEGLKFMVYLQKENIIDESGMPKERFSAEFPKEGPSILRIQQVVRGDSAAYFCASSPRTQETQYFGPGTRLLVL.

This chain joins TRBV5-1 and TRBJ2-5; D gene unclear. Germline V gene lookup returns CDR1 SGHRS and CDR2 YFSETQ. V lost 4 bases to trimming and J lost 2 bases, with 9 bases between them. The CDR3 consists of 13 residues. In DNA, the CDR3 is TGCGCCAGCAGCCCCGGACGGCAAGAGACCCAGTACTTC. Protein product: CASSPGRQETQYF. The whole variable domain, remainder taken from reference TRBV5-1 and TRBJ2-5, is KAGVTQTPRYLIKTRGQQVTLSCSPISGHRSVSWYQQTPGQGLQFLFEYFSETQRNKGNFPGRFSGRQFSNSRSEMNVSTLELGDSALYLCASSPGRQETQYFGPGTRLLVL.

DNA for the CDR3: TGTGCCAGCAGCTTGCGTAGCGGAGGAGATACGCAGTATTTT. This encodes CASSLRSGGDTQYF. The chain couples TRBV5-6 to TRBJ2-3, with a possible D match to TRBD2 (6 bases). CDR1 is SGHDT and CDR2 is YYEEEE in the germline V gene. This CDR3 contains 14 residues. V gave up 1 base and J gave up 5 bases, with 11 bases separating them.

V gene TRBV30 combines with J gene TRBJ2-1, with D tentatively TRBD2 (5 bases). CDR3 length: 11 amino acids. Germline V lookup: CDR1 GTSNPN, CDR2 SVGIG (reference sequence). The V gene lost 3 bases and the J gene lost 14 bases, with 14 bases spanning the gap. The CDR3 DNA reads TGTGCCTGGAGCAACAGTCGGGGTGAGTTCTTC. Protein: CAWSNSRGEFF.

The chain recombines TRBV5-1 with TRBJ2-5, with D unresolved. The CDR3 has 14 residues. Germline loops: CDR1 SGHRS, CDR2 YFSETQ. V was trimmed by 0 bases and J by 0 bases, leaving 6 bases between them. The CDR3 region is CASSLGPYQETQYF. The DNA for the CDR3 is TGCGCCAGCAGCTTGGGCCCGTACCAAGAGACCCAGTACTTC.

CDR3 sequence reads: CAWGRTSGRIADTQYF. Here the CDR3 DNA reads TGTGCCTGGGGGAGGACTAGCGGGAGAATTGCAGATACGCAGTATTTT. V and J are TRBV30 and TRBJ2-3; TRBD2 aligns across 13 bases. The germline V gene encodes CDR1 GTSNPN and CDR2 SVGIG (reference sequence). The CDR3 is 16 amino acids. Losses at the gene ends were 5 bases for V and 4 bases for J; bases not matched to a gene: 9.

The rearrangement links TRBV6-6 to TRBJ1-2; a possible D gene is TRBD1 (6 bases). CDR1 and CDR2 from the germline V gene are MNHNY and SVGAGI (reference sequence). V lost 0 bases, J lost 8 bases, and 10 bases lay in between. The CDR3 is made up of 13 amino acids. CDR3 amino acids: CASSYSQGSGYTF. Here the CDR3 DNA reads TGTGCCAGCAGTTACTCTCAGGGGAGCGGCTACACCTTC.

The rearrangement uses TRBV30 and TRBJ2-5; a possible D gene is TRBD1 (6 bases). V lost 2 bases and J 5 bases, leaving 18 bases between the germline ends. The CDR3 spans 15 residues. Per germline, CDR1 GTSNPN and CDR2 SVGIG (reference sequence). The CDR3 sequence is CAWSTPDRRHETQYF. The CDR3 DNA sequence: TGTGCCTGGAGTACCCCGGACAGAAGGCACGAGACCCAGTACTTC.

CDR3: CASSFPPGYEQYF. CDR3 coding DNA: TGTGCCAGCAGTTTCCCACCGGGATACGAGCAGTACTTC. The chain uses TRBV6-5 and TRBJ2-7, with D possibly matching TRBD2 (5 bases). V lost 4 bases and J 4 bases, leaving 11 bases between the germline ends. Germline loops: CDR1 MNHEY, CDR2 SVGAGI. The CDR3 has 13 amino acids.

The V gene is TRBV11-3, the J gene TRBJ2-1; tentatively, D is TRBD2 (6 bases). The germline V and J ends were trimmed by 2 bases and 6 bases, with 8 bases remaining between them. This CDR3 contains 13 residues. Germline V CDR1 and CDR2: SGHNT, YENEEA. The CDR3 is CASSLPSANEQFF. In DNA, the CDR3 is TGTGCCAGCAGCTTACCTAGCGCCAATGAGCAGTTCTTC.

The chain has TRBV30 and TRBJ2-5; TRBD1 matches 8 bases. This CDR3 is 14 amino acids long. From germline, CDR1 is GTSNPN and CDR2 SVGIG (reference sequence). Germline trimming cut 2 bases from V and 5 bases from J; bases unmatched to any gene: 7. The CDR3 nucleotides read TGTGCCTGGAGTTCCACAGGGGGGTTGGAGACCCAGTACTTC. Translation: CAWSSTGGLETQYF.

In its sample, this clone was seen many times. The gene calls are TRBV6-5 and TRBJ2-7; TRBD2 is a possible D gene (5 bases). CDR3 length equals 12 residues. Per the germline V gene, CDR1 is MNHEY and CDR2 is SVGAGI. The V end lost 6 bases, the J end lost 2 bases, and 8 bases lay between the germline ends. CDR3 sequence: CASRDGTYEQYF. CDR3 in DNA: TGTGCCAGCAGGGACGGGACCTACGAGCAGTACTTC.

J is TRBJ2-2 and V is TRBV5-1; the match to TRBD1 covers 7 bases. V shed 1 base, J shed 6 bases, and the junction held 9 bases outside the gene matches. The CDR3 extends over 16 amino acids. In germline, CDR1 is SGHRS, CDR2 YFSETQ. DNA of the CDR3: TGCGCCAGCAGCTTGTCTCAGACAGGGAAATCCGGGGAGCTGTTTTTT. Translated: CASSLSQTGKSGELFF.

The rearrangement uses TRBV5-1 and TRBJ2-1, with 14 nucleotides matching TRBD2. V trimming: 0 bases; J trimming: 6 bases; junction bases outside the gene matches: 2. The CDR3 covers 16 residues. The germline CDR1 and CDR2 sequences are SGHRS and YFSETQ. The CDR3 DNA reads TGCGCCAGCAGCTTGGAAGGGACTAGCGGGAGCAATGAGCAGTTCTTC. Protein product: CASSLEGTSGSNEQFF.

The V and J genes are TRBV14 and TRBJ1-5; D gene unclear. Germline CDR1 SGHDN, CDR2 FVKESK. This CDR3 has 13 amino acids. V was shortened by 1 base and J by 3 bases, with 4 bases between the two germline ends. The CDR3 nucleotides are TGTGCCAGCAGCCAAGGAACCAATCAGCCCCAGCATTTT. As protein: CASSQGTNQPQHF.

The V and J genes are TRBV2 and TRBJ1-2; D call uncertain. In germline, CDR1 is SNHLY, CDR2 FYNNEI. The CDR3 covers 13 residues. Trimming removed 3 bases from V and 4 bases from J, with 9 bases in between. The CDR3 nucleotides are TGTGCCAGCAGTGACGTACAGCGCTATGGCTACACCTTC. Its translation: CASSDVQRYGYTF.

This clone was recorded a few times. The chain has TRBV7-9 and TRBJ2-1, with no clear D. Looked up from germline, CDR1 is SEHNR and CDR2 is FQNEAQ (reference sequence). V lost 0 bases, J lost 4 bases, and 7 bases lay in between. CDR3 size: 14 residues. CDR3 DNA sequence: TGTGCCAGCAGCTTAGCTTCAACGTACAATGAGCAGTTCTTC. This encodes CASSLASTYNEQFF. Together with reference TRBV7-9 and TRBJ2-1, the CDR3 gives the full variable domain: DTGVSQNPRHKITKRGQNVTFRCDPISEHNRLYWYRQTLGQGPEFLTYFQNEAQLEKSRLLSDRFSAERPKGSFSTLEIQRTEQGDSAMYLCASSLASTYNEQFFGPGTRLTVL.